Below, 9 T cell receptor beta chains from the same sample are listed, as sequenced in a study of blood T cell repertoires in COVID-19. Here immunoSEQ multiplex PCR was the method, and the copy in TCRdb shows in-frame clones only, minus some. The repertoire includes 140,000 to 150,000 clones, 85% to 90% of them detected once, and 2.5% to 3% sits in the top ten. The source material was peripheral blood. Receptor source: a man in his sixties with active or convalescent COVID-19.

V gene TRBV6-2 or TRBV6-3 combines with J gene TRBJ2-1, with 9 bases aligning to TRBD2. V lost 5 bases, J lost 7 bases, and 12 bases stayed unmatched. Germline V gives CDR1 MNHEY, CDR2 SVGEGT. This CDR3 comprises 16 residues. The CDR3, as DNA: TGTGCCAGCAGTGTGGGCGGCGGGAGGGCCGGGAATGAGCAGTTCTTC. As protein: CASSVGGGRAGNEQFF.

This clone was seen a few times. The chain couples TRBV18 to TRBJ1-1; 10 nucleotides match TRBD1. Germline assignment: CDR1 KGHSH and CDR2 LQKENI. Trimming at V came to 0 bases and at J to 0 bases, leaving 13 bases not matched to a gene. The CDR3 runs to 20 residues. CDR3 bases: TGTGCCAGCTCACCACCGGTAGGAGGGGACAGGGGTCCGATGAACACTGAAGCTTTCTTT. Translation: CASSPPVGGDRGPMNTEAFF.

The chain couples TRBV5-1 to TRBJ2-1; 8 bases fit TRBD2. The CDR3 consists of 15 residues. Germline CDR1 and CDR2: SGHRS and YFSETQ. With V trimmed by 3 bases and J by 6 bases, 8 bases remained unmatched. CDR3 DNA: TGCGCCAGCAGCTCAGATAGCGGGGTGATCAATGAGCAGTTCTTC. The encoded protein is CASSSDSGVINEQFF.

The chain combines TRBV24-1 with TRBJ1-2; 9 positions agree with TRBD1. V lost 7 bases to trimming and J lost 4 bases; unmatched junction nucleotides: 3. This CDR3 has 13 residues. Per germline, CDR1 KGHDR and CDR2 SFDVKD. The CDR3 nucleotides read TGTGCCACCAGGGGGACAGGGACCTATGGCTACACCTTC. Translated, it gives CATRGTGTYGYTF.

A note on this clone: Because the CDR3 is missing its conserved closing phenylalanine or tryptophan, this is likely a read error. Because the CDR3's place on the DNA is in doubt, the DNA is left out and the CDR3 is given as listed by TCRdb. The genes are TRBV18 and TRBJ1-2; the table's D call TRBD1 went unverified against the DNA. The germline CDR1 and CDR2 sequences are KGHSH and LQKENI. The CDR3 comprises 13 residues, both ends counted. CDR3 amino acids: CASSPQRMGQSPL.

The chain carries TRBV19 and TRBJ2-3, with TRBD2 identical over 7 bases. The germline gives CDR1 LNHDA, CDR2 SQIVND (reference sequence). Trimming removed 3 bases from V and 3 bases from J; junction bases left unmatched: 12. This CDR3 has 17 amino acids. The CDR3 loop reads CASSMPPPGLTTDTQYF. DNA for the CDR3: TGTGCCAGTAGTATGCCTCCTCCGGGACTAACAACAGATACGCAGTATTTT.

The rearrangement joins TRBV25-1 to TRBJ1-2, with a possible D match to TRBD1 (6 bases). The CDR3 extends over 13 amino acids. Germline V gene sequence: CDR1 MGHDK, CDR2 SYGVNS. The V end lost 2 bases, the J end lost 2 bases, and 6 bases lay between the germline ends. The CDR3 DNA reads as TGTGCCAGCAGTGAACAGGGGAACTATGGCTACACCTTC. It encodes CASSEQGNYGYTF.

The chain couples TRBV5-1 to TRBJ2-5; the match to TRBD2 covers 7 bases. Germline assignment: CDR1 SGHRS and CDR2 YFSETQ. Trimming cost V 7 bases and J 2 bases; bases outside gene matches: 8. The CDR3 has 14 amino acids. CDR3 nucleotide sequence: TGCGCCAGCTCCACTAGCGTAGTACAAGAGACCCAGTACTTC. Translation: CASSTSVVQETQYF.

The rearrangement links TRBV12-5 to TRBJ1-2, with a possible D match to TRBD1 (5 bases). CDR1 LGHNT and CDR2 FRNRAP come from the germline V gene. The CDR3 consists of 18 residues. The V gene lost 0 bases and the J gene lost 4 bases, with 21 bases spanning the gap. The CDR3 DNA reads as TGTGCTAGTGGTTTGGTGATTTTCGACGGGACTTTAAGCTATGGCTACACCTTC. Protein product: CASGLVIFDGTLSYGYTF.